This TCR beta chain came from a study of human T cells and chemical hapten exposure. Study information: Women made up most patients, who had alopecia areata, totalis or universalis.

TCRdb passed the RACE reads through MiXCR, listing each CDR3 protein once. The sample contains around 110,000 distinct CDR3 sequences, about 12% of which appear only once. The time point: patch test 1, 2 weeks after DPC sensitization. Treatment noted: therapeutic diphenylcyclopropenone sensitization with weekly scalp DPC. Points from the study as a whole: The formation of large CDR3 similarity clusters by expanded TCRs significantly exceeded that of controls.

This CDR3 is built from 15 residues. CDR1 and CDR2 (germline): MNHEY, SVGAGI. Unmatched junction bases numbered 9, after V lost 5 bases and J lost 2 bases. Notes on this clonotype: What it binds is unknown.

The material sequenced was whole blood, taken in connection with sensitization to the hapten diphenylcyclopropenone (DPC). This chain connects TRBV6-5 to TRBJ2-7, with 7 bases that match TRBD2. The TCR comes from a woman aged 45 to 65 with alopecia areata. Some clones in this sample may be carry-over from other donors' samples. CDR3 DNA: TGTGCCAGCAGTCCCTCTAGCGGTTTGGCCTACGAGCAGTACTTC. It translates to CASSPSSGLAYEQYF.